What follows describes a single T cell receptor beta chain. What it binds is unknown. The data are from a study of cytomegalovirus exposure and HLA in healthy donors. PCR amplification relied on 60 Vbeta primers (plus 13 Jbeta primers). TCRdb's table, derived via immunoSEQ multiplex PCR, lists solely in-frame clones and lacks some. The data show more than 100,000 clones, 82% seen once. General study findings and limits: Later on, an analysis found that several of the most significant clusters appeared to be linked to common viral pathogens, which included parvovirus B19.

After removal of 7 bases from V and 4 bases from J, the junction contained 5 bases not matched to a gene. Germline V gives CDR1 SGHRS, CDR2 YFSETQ. This CDR3 region has 14 residues. V and J are TRBV5-1 and TRBJ2-1; 10 bases fit TRBD1. The TCR originated in a woman aged 45 to 65 in good health and CMV-seropositive. Material: PBMCs. The chain's CDR3 is CASSRTGGYNEQFF. The CDR3 DNA reads TGCGCCAGCTCCAGGACAGGGGGTTACAATGAGCAGTTCTTC.